This T cell receptor beta chain was sequenced for a study of monozygotic twins with inflammatory bowel disease. Both the TCRalpha cDNA and the TCRbeta cDNA were taken through two nested PCRs, lasting approximately 16 and 10 cycles. With the 5' RACE reads reprocessed, TCRdb shows one record per CDR3 protein and no DNA. With 440,000 or so distinct CDR3 sequences in the sample, the ten largest clones hold 2% to 3%. CDR1 and CDR2 (germline): SGHNT, YENEEA. The CDR3 sequence is 13 residues long. The chain combines TRBV11-3 with TRBJ2-1; TCRdb's assignment of TRBD2 cannot be checked, as there is no DNA. Sequencing was done on a sample of blood. The clonotype comes from a human donor with ulcerative colitis or Crohn's disease, or a healthy co-twin of an affected twin (not recorded which). The CDR3 protein is CASSRGAWGEQFF.